These T cell receptor beta chains were read from a single sample in a study of vaccination and CD4 T cells after COVID-19. Antigen specificity for these receptors is unknown. TCRdb reanalysed the PCR reads using MiXCR and keeps one entry per CDR3 protein. The data hold about 12,000 distinct CDR3 sequences, with 35% to 40% observed a single time. The source material was cultured CD4+ T cells from blood. The receptors were sampled from a human donor with COVID-19. CDR3s include the opening cysteine and the closing phenylalanine or tryptophan. A D gene is named only where the DNA matches it firmly. The size entry is marked missing in some rows and otherwise reads once, few, many or a size class.

CDR3aa | CDR3nt | abundance | v_gene | d_gene | j_gene
CATSNKGKVGTDTQYF | TGTGCCACCAGCAACAAGGGGAAAGTGGGCACAGATACGCAGTATTTT | few | TRBV15 | - | TRBJ2-3
CASSRAPSGVKDSPLHF | TGTGCCAGCAGTCGCGCGCCTTCGGGGGTTAAGGATTCACCCCTCCACTTT | - | TRBV6-2/TRBV6-3 | - | TRBJ1-6
CAWDRDKGKTQYF | TGTGCCTGGGACCGGGACAAAGGAAAGACCCAGTACTTC | - | TRBV30 | - | TRBJ2-5
CASSGPGPGEKLFF | TGTGCCAGCAGTGGCCCAGGGCCGGGTGAAAAACTGTTTTTT | few | TRBV25-1 | - | TRBJ1-4
CAFAGGLYSPLHF | TGTGCCTTCGCGGGGGGCCTGTATTCACCCCTCCACTTT | once | TRBV6-1 | - | TRBJ1-6
CASQLGGGASRTQYF | TGTGCCAGCCAACTGGGTGGGGGGGCGAGTCGAACGCAGTATTTT | - | TRBV11-2 | - | TRBJ2-3
CASSLGLRVDTEAFF | TGTGCCAGCAGCTTGGGTTTAAGGGTGGACACTGAAGCTTTCTTT | - | TRBV11-3 | - | TRBJ1-1
CASSFRGAAQYF | TGTGCCAGCAGTTTTAGAGGGGCTGCGCAGTATTTT | - | TRBV12-3/TRBV12-4 | - | TRBJ2-3
CASSPDTYNQPQHF | TGTGCCAGCAGCCCAGACACCTACAATCAGCCCCAGCATTTT | few | TRBV7-6 | - | TRBJ1-5
CASSLTGQAFF | TGTGCCAGCAGCTTAACAGGGCAAGCTTTCTTT | - | TRBV7-2 | - | TRBJ1-1
CASSMVIRTGDGYTF | TGTGCCAGTAGTATGGTAATACGGACAGGGGATGGCTACACCTTC | - | TRBV19 | TRBD1 | TRBJ1-2
CASSFWGASPVAKNIQYF | TGTGCCAGCAGCTTCTGGGGCGCGTCACCCGTAGCCAAAAACATTCAGTACTTC | - | TRBV5-3 | - | TRBJ2-4
CSARDEGLGPQHF | TGCAGTGCTAGAGACGAGGGACTGGGGCCCCAGCATTTT | few | TRBV20-1 | - | TRBJ1-5
CASSLALTGRSYNEPQHF | TGTGCCAGCAGCTTAGCGCTGACAGGACGCTCCTACAATGAGCCCCAGCATTTT | - | TRBV7-2 | - | TRBJ1-5
CSAWTPNEKLFF | TGCAGTGCTTGGACCCCTAATGAAAAACTGTTTTTT | - | TRBV20-1 | - | TRBJ1-4
CASSSSLNSGNTIYF | TGTGCCAGCAGCTCGAGCCTAAACTCTGGAAACACCATATATTTT | - | TRBV11-3 | - | TRBJ1-3
CASSFGQNYGYTF | TGTGCCAGCAGCTTCGGGCAGAACTATGGCTACACCTTC | few | TRBV5-8 | - | TRBJ1-2
CASSYSGTGPYEQYF | TGTGCCAGCAGCTATTCCGGGACAGGGCCCTACGAGCAGTACTTC | - | TRBV7-2 | TRBD1 | TRBJ2-7
CASSEGRPNQPQHF | TGTGCCAGCAGTGAGGGACGGCCCAATCAGCCCCAGCATTTT | - | TRBV2 | - | TRBJ1-5
CSAPNRGTMNTEAFF | TGCAGTGCTCCAAACAGGGGGACGATGAACACTGAAGCTTTCTTT | - | TRBV20-1 | TRBD1 | TRBJ1-1
CATRLAGNYEQYF | TGTGCCACACGACTAGCGGGGAACTACGAGCAGTACTTC | - | TRBV6-1 | TRBD2 | TRBJ2-7
CASSPWSGGNEQYF | TGTGCCAGCAGCCCGTGGTCAGGCGGCAACGAGCAGTACTTC | - | TRBV5-4 | - | TRBJ2-7
CASREEGQGIRGYTF | TGTGCCAGCAGGGAGGAGGGACAGGGAATTCGTGGCTACACCTTC | medium-sized | TRBV6-1 | TRBD1 | TRBJ1-2
CSARNRVNSDGELFF | TGCAGTGCTAGGAACAGGGTGAATTCGGACGGGGAGCTGTTTTTT | few | TRBV20-1 | - | TRBJ2-2
CASSLTVAAPTDTQYF | TGTGCCAGCAGCTTAACGGTAGCGGCCCCCACAGATACGCAGTATTTT | few | TRBV7-3 | - | TRBJ2-3
CSARPPSDQETQYF | TGCAGTGCTAGACCCCCTAGCGACCAAGAGACCCAGTACTTC | few | TRBV20-1 | - | TRBJ2-5
CASSVGTSGTYEQYF | TGTGCCAGCAGCGTCGGGACTAGCGGTACCTACGAGCAGTACTTC | - | TRBV6-1 | TRBD2 | TRBJ2-7
CASSPVAGTYEQYF | TGCGCCAGCAGCCCGGTGGCAGGGACCTACGAGCAGTACTTC | - | TRBV5-1 | - | TRBJ2-7
CASSELGGRDGYTF | TGTGCCAGCAGTGAATTAGGGGGAAGGGATGGCTACACCTTC | - | TRBV6-1 | - | TRBJ1-2
CASSTTGQQYF | TGTGCCAGTAGTACGACAGGGCAGCAGTACTTC | - | TRBV19 | TRBD1 | TRBJ2-7
CASMTGRAARGADTQYF | TGTGCCAGCATGACGGGAAGGGCCGCCCGCGGCGCAGATACGCAGTATTTT | - | TRBV28 | - | TRBJ2-3
CASSYSTGGVYGYTF | TGTGCCAGCAGTTACTCGACCGGCGGAGTCTATGGCTACACCTTC | few | TRBV6-5 | - | TRBJ1-2
CASSLPEVPEAFF | TGTGCCAGCAGTCTACCCGAAGTCCCTGAAGCTTTCTTT | few | TRBV11-3 | - | TRBJ1-1
CASSATGITEAFF | TGTGCCAGCAGCGCGACAGGGATCACTGAAGCTTTCTTT | few | TRBV7-2 | TRBD1 | TRBJ1-1
CAWSVLWRSSGNTIYF | TGTGCCTGGAGTGTACTGTGGAGGTCCTCTGGAAACACCATATATTTT | - | TRBV30 | - | TRBJ1-3
CASSQRLTDTQYF | TGTGCCAGCAGCCAGCGGCTTACAGATACGCAGTATTTT | medium-sized | TRBV2 | - | TRBJ2-3